This entry features one T cell receptor beta chain sequence. Its specificity is unknown. The data stem from a study of blood T cells in healthy people across ages. The CDR3 extends over 14 amino acids. CDR1 and CDR2 (germline): DFQATT, SNEGSKA (reference sequence). Together with a sample-barcoded 5' primer, a J-beta primer mix was included in a second PCR lasting about 6 to 11 cycles. TCRdb analysed the 5' RACE reads with MiXCR anew, one entry per CDR3 protein. The sample has about 620,000 distinct CDR3 sequences; 21% are singletons. Overall study findings and caveats: Aged donors had fewer naive CD4+ cells and lower diversity than long-lived donors.

V gene TRBV20-1 combines with J gene TRBJ2-5, with 9 bases lining up with TRBD2. The J call is doubtful: the DNA matches TRBJ2-1 better. Sample: blood. This clonotype was sampled from a man in his 70s in good health. This chain's CDR3 is CSARLTSGGGEQFF. For the CDR3, the DNA is TGCAGTGCTAGATTGACTAGCGGCGGGGGGGAGCAGTTCTTC.